The 25 T cell receptor beta chains reported below all come from one sample, sequenced in a study of OX40 agonist ivuxolimab in advanced cancers. The repertoire was sequenced with immunoSEQ multiplex PCR; TCRdb's copy has only in-frame clones and lacks some. This table holds tens of thousands of clones, around nine tenths found once. The sequencing here drew on CD4+ or CD8+ T cells sorted from blood, taken in a trial of the OX40 agonist ivuxolimab. Receptor source: an adult with an advanced solid tumor such as melanoma, head and neck, liver or kidney cancer.

The chain links TRBV29-1 to TRBJ2-1; 9 bases are shared with TRBD1. The CDR3 contains 15 residues. V was pared by 0 bases and J by 7 bases, with 7 bases of the junction left unmatched. Germline CDR1 SQVTM, CDR2 ANQGSEA. The CDR3, as DNA: TGCAGCGTTGAAGATCCGGGACAGGGTTGGAATGAGCAGTTCTTC. This encodes CSVEDPGQGWNEQFF.

The genes are TRBV28 and TRBJ2-7, with TRBD1 matching 7 bases. The V gene end was trimmed by 7 bases and the J gene end by 3 bases; junction bases not matched to a gene: 9. The germline V gene encodes CDR1 MDHEN and CDR2 SYDVKM. This CDR3 contains 14 residues. The CDR3 reads CASKPADRLYEQYF. The CDR3 DNA is TGTGCCAGCAAGCCCGCGGACAGGCTCTACGAGCAGTACTTC.

This clone was found a few times. The chain couples TRBV15 to TRBJ1-1; D remains unclear. V gave up 0 bases and J gave up 3 bases, with 8 bases separating them. CDR3 length: 14 amino acids. Germline V CDR1 and CDR2: LNHNV, YYDKDF (reference sequence). The CDR3 is CATSRDWRDTEAFF. CDR3 nucleotide sequence: TGTGCCACCAGCAGAGATTGGCGGGACACTGAAGCTTTCTTT.

The gene calls are TRBV5-1 and TRBJ2-3; 9 bases are shared with TRBD2. Germline assignment: CDR1 SGHRS and CDR2 YFSETQ. The trim removed 5 bases at V and 2 bases at J, leaving 6 bases unmatched. The CDR3 loop spans 15 amino acids. In DNA form, the CDR3 reads TGCGCCAGCAGAAGGACTAGCGCAATCACAGATACGCAGTATTTT. This encodes CASRRTSAITDTQYF. The full variable domain, completed using reference TRBV5-1 and TRBJ2-3, is KAGVTQTPRYLIKTRGQQVTLSCSPISGHRSVSWYQQTPGQGLQFLFEYFSETQRNKGNFPGRFSGRQFSNSRSEMNVSTLELGDSALYLCASRRTSAITDTQYFGPGTRLTVL.

This chain joins TRBV2 and TRBJ2-7; a weak D match, TRBD1 (6 bases). The CDR3 sequence is 12 residues long. The germline V gene has CDR1 SNHLY and CDR2 FYNNEI. Trimming shortened V by 5 bases and J by 6 bases, and 11 bases separated the two germline ends. In DNA form, the CDR3 reads TGTGCCAGCAGTTCACAGGGATTCGAGCAGTACTTC. Its protein is CASSSQGFEQYF.

The V and J genes are TRBV7-2 and TRBJ2-7, with TRBD1 as a possible D gene (7 bases). Germline values: CDR1 SGHTA, CDR2 FQGNSA. The germline V and J ends were trimmed by 5 bases and 6 bases, with 20 bases remaining between them. The CDR3 consists of 15 residues. The CDR3 coding sequence is TGTGCCAGCAGCCCCAGACAGGGAGGTCCGGGCGAGCAGTACTTC. Translating it yields CASSPRQGGPGEQYF.

The CDR3, as DNA: TGTGCCAGCAGCCAGCGGGGCTCTGGAAACACCATATATTTT. Translating it yields CASSQRGSGNTIYF. V and J are TRBV7-8 and TRBJ1-3; D remains unclear. Germline-derived CDR1 and CDR2 are SGHVS and FQNEAQ. The CDR3 has 14 amino acids. V shed 5 bases and J shed 0 bases, with 8 bases lying between them. Full variable domain (remainder filled in from reference TRBV7-8 and TRBJ1-3): GAGVSQSPRYKVAKRGQDVALRCDPISGHVSLFWYQQALGQGPEFLTYFQNEAQLDKSGLPSDRFFAERPEGSVSTLKIQRTQQEDSAVYLCASSQRGSGNTIYFGEGSWLTVV.

J is TRBJ1-1 and V is TRBV5-8; the D gene is possibly TRBD1 (5 bases). This CDR3 region has 16 residues. Germline CDR1 is SGHTS and CDR2 is YDEGEE. Between the trimmed V and J ends, which lost 0 bases and 2 bases, there was a span of 14 bases. The CDR3 loop is CASSLGLMTDNTEAFF. DNA for the CDR3: TGTGCCAGCAGCTTGGGCCTGATGACAGACAACACTGAAGCTTTCTTT.

This rearrangement joins TRBV9 to TRBJ1-6, with D perhaps matching TRBD1 (5 bases). Trimming removed 2 bases from V and 7 bases from J, with 10 bases in between. The germline V gene has CDR1 SGDLS and CDR2 YYNGEE. The CDR3 contains 14 residues. CDR3 in DNA: TGTGCCAGCAGCGTCGAGACAGTCAATTCACCCCTCCACTTT. Its translation: CASSVETVNSPLHF.

The chain combines TRBV18 with TRBJ1-2, with 8 bases aligning to TRBD1. Germline CDR1 KGHSH, CDR2 LQKENI. Trimming at V came to 3 bases and at J to 8 bases, leaving 8 bases not matched to a gene. The CDR3 is made up of 14 amino acids. Here the CDR3 DNA reads TGTGCCAGCTCACCGGCTGGACAGGGCGGCGGCTACACCTTC. Encoded protein: CASSPAGQGGGYTF. Looking up the rest from reference TRBV18 and TRBJ1-2 gives the full variable domain: NAGVMQNPRHLVRRRGQEARLRCSPMKGHSHVYWYRQLPEEGLKFMVYLQKENIIDESGMPKERFSAEFPKEGPSILRIQQVVRGDSAAYFCASSPAGQGGGYTFGSGTRLTVV.

The rearrangement uses TRBV6-5 and TRBJ1-5; TRBD1 aligns across 7 bases. The V gene end was trimmed by 5 bases and the J gene end by 7 bases; junction bases not matched to a gene: 8. CDR1 MNHEY and CDR2 SVGAGI come from the germline V gene. The CDR3 runs 14 residues. The DNA of the CDR3 is TGTGCCAGCAGTCCCGGATCGACAGGGCAGCCCCAGCATTTT. The encoded protein is CASSPGSTGQPQHF.

The chain has TRBV6-6 and TRBJ2-7, with TRBD2 as a possible D gene (6 bases). V lost 7 bases, J lost 0 bases, and 13 bases lay in between. The CDR3 length is 14 residues. Germline V gene data show CDR1 as MNHNY and CDR2 as SVGAGI (reference sequence). The CDR3 spells CASISPGGSYEQYF. The CDR3 DNA sequence: TGTGCCAGCATCTCCCCCGGGGGCTCCTACGAGCAGTACTTC.

J is TRBJ2-2 and V is TRBV11-3; TRBD1 aligns across 9 bases. The V and J ends lost 5 bases and 3 bases, in that order; junction bases with no gene match: 4. Germline CDR1 and CDR2: SGHNT and YENEEA. This CDR3 comprises 15 residues. The CDR3 DNA sequence: TGTGCCAGCAGCCCGGGACAGGGACACACCGGGGAGCTGTTTTTT. Its translation: CASSPGQGHTGELFF. Full variable domain (outside the CDR3, taken from reference TRBV11-3 and TRBJ2-2): EAGVVQSPRYKIIEKKQPVAFWCNPISGHNTLYWYLQNLGQGPELLIRYENEEAVDDSQLPKDRFSAERLKGVDSTLKIQPAELGDSAVYLCASSPGQGHTGELFFGEGSRLTVL.

This clone was counted a single time. The rearrangement links TRBV27 to TRBJ2-7; D remains unclear. V gave up 8 bases and J gave up 4 bases, with 9 bases separating them. The CDR3 spans 11 residues. Germline lookup yields CDR1 MNHEY and CDR2 SMNVEV (reference sequence). The CDR3 reads CASGPRYEQYF. CDR3 DNA: TGTGCCAGCGGTCCTAGGTACGAGCAGTACTTC.

V usage is TRBV5-6 and J usage is TRBJ2-2, with D perhaps TRBD1 (5 bases). CDR3 length equals 14 residues. V shed 3 bases and J shed 7 bases, with 13 bases lying between them. Germline CDR1 and CDR2: SGHDT and YYEEEE. CDR3 in DNA: TGTGCCAGCAGCTACCAGGGAAGAGGCGGGGAGCTGTTTTTT. This sequence encodes CASSYQGRGGELFF.

The CDR3 DNA reads as TGCGCCAGCAGCCAAGATTTGAACATTCAGTACTTC. It translates to CASSQDLNIQYF. The rearrangement links TRBV4-1 to TRBJ2-4, with D hard to call. The CDR3 runs 12 residues. Germline V gives CDR1 MGHRA, CDR2 YSYEKL. With 0 bases removed from V and 7 bases from J, the gap between germline ends came to 4 bases.

This sequence joins TRBV6-1 and TRBJ1-1, with a possible D match to TRBD1 (5 bases). Germline V gives CDR1 MNHNS, CDR2 SASEGT. Trimming shortened V by 6 bases and J by 1 base, and 12 bases separated the two germline ends. The CDR3 loop spans 14 amino acids. CDR3 sequence (DNA): TGTGCCAGCAGGGCTTGGGGGGAGAACACTGAAGCTTTCTTT. As protein: CASRAWGENTEAFF.

The chain joins TRBV5-1 to TRBJ2-7; TRBD1 is a possible D gene (6 bases). Germline V gene data show CDR1 as SGHRS and CDR2 as YFSETQ. This CDR3 comprises 14 residues. Trimming shortened V by 3 bases and J by 6 bases, and 16 bases separated the two germline ends. The CDR3 DNA reads TGCGCCAGCAGCTGGACAGTTACGTCGGTCGAGCAGTACTTC. Its translation: CASSWTVTSVEQYF.

J is TRBJ1-2 and V is TRBV7-2; TRBD1 matches at 9 bases. From germline, CDR1 is SGHTA and CDR2 FQGNSA. Trimming took 5 bases from V and 6 from J; bases not matched to a gene: 13. This CDR3 spans 16 amino acids. CDR3 nucleotide sequence: TGTGCCAGCAGCCGTAATACATTACAGGGGGCGGATGGCTACACCTTC. Translating it yields CASSRNTLQGADGYTF. The whole variable domain, remainder taken from reference TRBV7-2 and TRBJ1-2, is GAGVSQSPSNKVTEKGKDVELRCDPISGHTALYWYRQSLGQGLEFLIYFQGNSAPDKSGLPSDRFSAERTGGSVSTLTIQRTQQEDSAVYLCASSRNTLQGADGYTFGSGTRLTVV.

The rearrangement uses TRBV4-2 and TRBJ1-1; unclear D gene. Deletions cut 3 bases from V and 5 bases from J, with 7 bases between. The CDR3 sequence is 12 residues long. Germline V gene lookup returns CDR1 LGHNA and CDR2 YNFKEQ. In nucleotides, the CDR3 is TGTGCCAGCAGCCAGCTCGATACTGAAGCTTTCTTT. It encodes CASSQLDTEAFF.

Notes on this clone: This CDR3 is also generated by other DNA sequences in the sample. This chain uses TRBV6-5 with TRBJ1-3; 10 bases are a match to TRBD1. Germline V gene data show CDR1 as MNHEY and CDR2 as SVGAGI. V shed 0 bases, J shed 7 bases, and the junction held 3 bases outside the gene matches. CDR3 length: 15 residues. CDR3 in amino acids: CASSYSWTGGNTIYF. The CDR3 DNA follows: TGTGCCAGCAGTTACTCCTGGACAGGGGGGAACACCATATATTTT.

V and J are TRBV19 and TRBJ2-1, with D hard to call. The ends were cut back, 3 bases at V and 2 bases at J, with 14 bases in the middle. The CDR3 is 16 residues long. CDR1 LNHDA and CDR2 SQIVND come from the germline V gene (reference sequence). In nucleotides, the CDR3 is TGTGCCAGTAGTATTCAAGGTCTAGTCCCCTACAATGAGCAGTTCTTC. Translated, it gives CASSIQGLVPYNEQFF. Based on the CDR3 plus reference TRBV19 and TRBJ2-1, the full variable domain is DGGITQSPKYLFRKEGQNVTLSCEQNLNHDAMYWYRQDPGQGLRLIYYSQIVNDFQKGDIAEGYSVSREKKESFPLTVTSAQKNPTAFYLCASSIQGLVPYNEQFFGPGTRLTVL.

The chain is built from TRBV19 and TRBJ2-3; D is unresolved. V gave up 5 bases and J gave up 2 bases, with 8 bases separating them. The CDR3 length is 13 residues. In germline, CDR1 is LNHDA, CDR2 SQIVND (reference sequence). This CDR3 reads CASSWQVTDTQYF. CDR3 sequence (DNA): TGTGCCAGTAGTTGGCAGGTCACAGATACGCAGTATTTT.

The V gene is TRBV6-5, the J gene TRBJ2-7; D unclear. The germline V gene encodes CDR1 MNHEY and CDR2 SVGAGI. The germline V and J ends were trimmed by 0 bases and 7 bases, with 16 bases remaining between them. The CDR3 is made up of 15 amino acids. For the CDR3, the DNA is TGTGCCAGCAGTTACTCAGGAGCCTCCCTCGGGGAGCAGTACTTC. It specifies CASSYSGASLGEQYF.

The gene calls are TRBV12-5 and TRBJ1-1; weak D call: TRBD1 (6 bases). Germline-derived CDR1 and CDR2 are LGHNT and FRNRAP. Trimming stripped 5 bases from V and 6 bases from J, with 13 bases between. The CDR3 is made up of 13 amino acids. CDR3 DNA sequence: TGTGCTAGTGGTCTGTCAGGGGTCTCTGAAGCTTTCTTT. It is translated as CASGLSGVSEAFF.